Reported below is one T cell receptor beta chain. The data derive from a study of blood T cell repertoires in COVID-19. Turning to the study itself: The samples span acute and convalescent COVID-19 from the United States, Italy and Spain. From T cells, B-cell-depleted T cells, or PBMCs came the material, which was cDNA or gDNA.

In the original workflow: Estimated nucleated cell counts came from reference gene primer amplification. TCRdb keeps only in-frame clones here, not all; method: immunoSEQ multiplex PCR. V and J calls and clone size follow that table, whereas D and trimming were derived from the DNA. Of more than 80,000 clones in the sample, more than 80% are singletons; the top ten hold 14% to 15%. The CDR3 runs 14 residues. Trimming removed 8 bases from V and 4 bases from J, with 17 bases in between. Germline V gives CDR1 LNHDA, CDR2 SQIVND (reference sequence). J is TRBJ1-2 and V is TRBV19; a possible D gene is TRBD1 (6 bases). This sequence originates from a woman aged 60-70 years with acute or convalescent COVID-19. Material: peripheral blood. The DNA of the CDR3 is TGTGCCAGTCAGACTGAGGACAGCTTCTATGGCTACACCTTC. It is translated as CASQTEDSFYGYTF.